This is a list of T cell receptor beta chains from one sample in a study of T cell responses to AZD1222 COVID-19 vaccine. TCRdb's copy holds only in-frame clones and misses some; the assay was immunoSEQ multiplex PCR. This sample has over 130,000 clones, with around nine tenths found just once. The material was peripheral blood, obtained 28 days after the second AZD1222 dose. These receptors originate from an adult who received the AZD1222 COVID-19 vaccine. Both conserved end residues are part of each CDR3. The order of the fields is clone size, D gene, J gene, V gene, CDR3 protein, CDR3 DNA. D genes are given only for firm matches. Some rows have no size entry. The others give once, few or many, or a class for an expanded clone.

-	TRBD1	TRBJ1-6	TRBV7-8	CASSLSGTGYGPLHF	TGTGCCAGCAGCTTATCCGGGACAGGGTATGGACCCCTCCACTTT
-	-	TRBJ1-3	TRBV4-2	CASSQPASYQGRANTIYF	TGTGCCAGCAGCCAACCCGCATCCTATCAGGGACGGGCAAACACCATATATTTT
-	-	TRBJ2-7	TRBV7-9	CASSLEDWSYEQYF	TGTGCCAGCAGCTTAGAAGACTGGTCCTACGAGCAGTACTTC
-	-	TRBJ1-1	TRBV5-1	CASSGSRTAMNTEAFF	TGCGCCAGCAGCGGGTCCCGGACAGCGATGAACACTGAAGCTTTCTTT
-	TRBD1	TRBJ2-2	TRBV7-2	CASSLFQGDTGELFF	TGTGCCAGCAGCTTATTCCAGGGGGACACCGGGGAGCTGTTTTTT
-	-	TRBJ2-1	TRBV2	CASSAGLSSYNEQFF	TGTGCCAGCAGTGCGGGACTTTCGTCCTACAATGAGCAGTTCTTC
-	TRBD1	TRBJ1-1	TRBV6-1	CASSEQTGSGEAFF	TGTGCCAGCAGTGAACAGACAGGGTCAGGTGAAGCTTTCTTT
-	-	TRBJ1-2	TRBV5-5	CASSFLTSGDYGYTF	TGTGCCAGCAGCTTCCTTACCAGTGGGGACTATGGCTACACCTTC
-	-	TRBJ1-2	TRBV4-1	CASSQDPGPNYGYTF	TGCGCCAGCAGCCAAGATCCAGGGCCCAACTATGGCTACACCTTC
-	TRBD1	TRBJ2-3	TRBV5-4	CASSLDQGVSTDTQYF	TGTGCCAGCAGCTTGGACCAGGGGGTTAGCACAGATACGCAGTATTTT
-	-	TRBJ1-1	TRBV4-1	CASSQVAQGLNTEAFF	TGCGCCAGCAGCCAAGTGGCACAGGGACTGAACACTGAAGCTTTCTTT
-	TRBD1	TRBJ1-2	TRBV5-4	CASTLGAGQLSYGYTF	TGTGCCAGCACCTTAGGGGCGGGACAGCTTTCGTATGGCTACACCTTC
-	-	TRBJ1-2	TRBV7-9	CASSLVAGPFDGYTF	TGTGCCAGCAGCTTAGTTGCAGGGCCCTTCGATGGCTACACCTTC
-	-	TRBJ2-3	TRBV4-3	CASSQDFSTRDTDTQYF	TGCGCCAGCAGCCAAGATTTTTCAACGAGGGACACAGATACGCAGTATTTT
once	-	TRBJ2-1	TRBV29-1	CSVEDDTKPYNEQFF	TGCAGCGTTGAAGATGACACCAAGCCCTACAATGAGCAGTTCTTC
-	-	TRBJ1-2	TRBV10-3	CAITQGSYGYTF	TGTGCCATCACCCAAGGGAGTTATGGCTACACCTTC
-	TRBD1	TRBJ1-1	TRBV19	CASEDRTFTEAFF	TGTGCCAGTGAGGACAGGACGTTCACTGAAGCTTTCTTT
once	-	TRBJ1-3	TRBV7-2	CASSLAITTGNTIYF	TGTGCCAGCAGCTTAGCGATAACCACTGGAAACACCATATATTTT
-	-	TRBJ1-5	TRBV30	CAWSGGQGGNQPQHF	TGTGCCTGGAGTGGTGGGCAGGGCGGCAATCAGCCCCAGCATTTT
-	-	TRBJ2-1	TRBV3-1/TRBV3-2	CASSWGDSRGVYNEQFF	TGTGCCAGCAGCTGGGGGGACAGCCGAGGGGTATACAATGAGCAGTTCTTC
-	TRBD1	TRBJ2-7	TRBV4-2	CASSQERDRGREQYF	TGTGCCAGCAGCCAGGAGCGGGACAGGGGGCGCGAGCAGTACTTC
-	-	TRBJ1-2	TRBV28	CASSPDMIPLMGYTF	TGTGCCAGCAGTCCGGACATGATTCCTTTAATGGGCTACACCTTC
-	-	TRBJ2-1	TRBV27	CASSMTAYNEQFF	TGTGCCAGCAGTATGACAGCGTACAATGAGCAGTTCTTC
-	TRBD2	TRBJ2-1	TRBV27	CASSSALAGGKNEQFF	TGTGCCAGCAGTTCGGCTCTAGCGGGAGGTAAGAATGAGCAGTTCTTC
-	-	TRBJ2-7	TRBV9	CASSASDTTPGEQYF	TGTGCCAGCAGCGCATCGGATACAACCCCGGGCGAGCAGTACTTC
-	-	TRBJ2-4	TRBV20-1	CSASSRYNIQYF	TGCAGTGCTAGTTCTAGGTACAACATTCAGTACTTC
-	-	TRBJ2-3	TRBV19	CASRVFAISGESTDTQYF	TGTGCCAGTAGGGTTTTCGCCATCTCAGGGGAGTCAACAGATACGCAGTATTTT
-	TRBD1	TRBJ1-2	TRBV2	CASRGTALSSGYTF	TGTGCCAGCAGGGGGACAGCCCTTTCGAGCGGCTACACCTTC
-	-	TRBJ1-3	TRBV15	CATAVSQGIGSGNTIYF	TGTGCCACCGCGGTCTCGCAGGGAATAGGGAGCGGAAACACCATATATTTT
-	-	TRBJ1-1	TRBV6-5	CASSYSRQLNTEAFF	TGTGCCAGCAGTTACTCGAGGCAGTTGAACACTGAAGCTTTCTTT
once	-	TRBJ1-2	TRBV29-1	CSVERVIGGYTF	TGCAGCGTTGAAAGGGTTATCGGTGGCTACACCTTC
-	-	TRBJ1-1	TRBV10-1	CASGPAGIGVNTEAFF	TGCGCCAGCGGTCCCGCAGGGATCGGTGTGAACACTGAAGCTTTCTTT
-	-	TRBJ2-7	TRBV21-1	CASSKEGVERGTYEQYF	TGTGCCAGCAGCAAAGAAGGGGTGGAGCGGGGTACCTACGAGCAGTACTTC
-	-	TRBJ1-2	TRBV30	CAWITGGINYGYTF	TGTGCCTGGATAACAGGTGGCATAAACTATGGCTACACCTTC
-	-	TRBJ1-5	TRBV27	CASTQTGFSNQPQHF	TGTGCCAGCACTCAGACAGGATTTAGCAATCAGCCCCAGCATTTT
-	-	TRBJ1-2	TRBV30	CAWQDSYGYTF	TGTGCCTGGCAGGACAGCTATGGCTACACCTTC
-	-	TRBJ2-6	TRBV10-3	CAIGASVRKGPGANVLTF	TGTGCCATCGGCGCGTCGGTCCGAAAGGGGCCTGGGGCCAACGTCCTGACTTTC
-	-	TRBJ2-7	TRBV4-1	CASSQPFTEVEQYF	TGCGCCAGCAGCCAACCTTTCACAGAGGTCGAGCAGTACTTC
once	-	TRBJ2-2	TRBV7-2	CASSSAWGGASGELFF	TGTGCCAGCAGCTCCGCCTGGGGGGGGGCCTCCGGGGAGCTGTTTTTT
-	-	TRBJ2-7	TRBV29-1	CSVEDLAYEQYF	TGCAGCGTTGAAGATTTAGCCTACGAGCAGTACTTC
-	-	TRBJ1-5	TRBV9	CASSLGGPNQPQHF	TGTGCCAGCAGCCTAGGGGGTCCGAATCAGCCCCAGCATTTT
-	-	TRBJ1-3	TRBV6-6	CASSHNLRRPGNTIYF	TGTGCCAGCAGTCATAACCTGCGGAGACCTGGAAACACCATATATTTT
-	TRBD2	TRBJ2-7	TRBV5-1	CASSVTSGSYEQYF	TGCGCCAGCAGCGTGACTAGCGGGAGCTACGAGCAGTACTTC
few	-	TRBJ2-7	TRBV27	CASSLVGRAHEQYF	TGTGCCAGCAGTTTAGTTGGCCGGGCCCACGAGCAGTACTTC
-	-	TRBJ1-1	TRBV7-6	CASSSSGTVNTEAFF	TGTGCCAGCAGCTCCTCCGGGACGGTGAACACTGAAGCTTTCTTT
-	-	TRBJ1-2	TRBV9	CASSPRDTGIYGYTF	TGTGCCAGCAGCCCCCGGGACACGGGAATCTATGGCTACACCTTC
-	-	TRBJ2-1	TRBV24-1	CATSVLGEYNEQFF	TGTGCCACCAGTGTCCTGGGGGAGTACAATGAGCAGTTCTTC
-	-	TRBJ2-7	TRBV5-4	CASSLSHAVSSYEQYF	TGTGCCAGCAGCTTGAGTCACGCAGTGAGCTCCTACGAGCAGTACTTC
few	-	TRBJ1-3	TRBV10-1	CASSEFASGNTIYF	TGCGCCAGCAGTGAGTTCGCATCTGGAAACACCATATATTTT
-	-	TRBJ1-1	TRBV18	CASSPSMNTEAFF	TGTGCCAGCTCACCAAGCATGAACACTGAAGCTTTCTTT
-	-	TRBJ1-5	TRBV19	CASSVQGISNQPQHF	TGTGCCAGTAGTGTACAGGGAATTAGCAATCAGCCCCAGCATTTT